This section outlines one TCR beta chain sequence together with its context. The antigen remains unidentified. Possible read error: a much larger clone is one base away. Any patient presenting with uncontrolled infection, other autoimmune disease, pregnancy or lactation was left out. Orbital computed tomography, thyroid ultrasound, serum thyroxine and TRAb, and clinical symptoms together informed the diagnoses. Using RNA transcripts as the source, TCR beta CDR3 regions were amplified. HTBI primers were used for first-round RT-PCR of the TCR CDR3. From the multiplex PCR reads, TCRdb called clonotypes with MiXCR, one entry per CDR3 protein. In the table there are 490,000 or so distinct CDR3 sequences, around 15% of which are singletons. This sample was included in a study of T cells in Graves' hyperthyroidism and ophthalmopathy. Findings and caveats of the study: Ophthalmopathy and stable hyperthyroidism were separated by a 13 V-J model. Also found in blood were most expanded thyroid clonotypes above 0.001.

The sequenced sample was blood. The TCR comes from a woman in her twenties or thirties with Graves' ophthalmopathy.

DNA for the CDR3: TGTGCCAGCAGTTTCGGACTAGCGGGAGCCGGACCTAACACAGATACGCAGCATTTT. Protein product: CASSFGLAGAGPNTDTQHF. The chain has TRBV28 and TRBJ2-3; D is unresolved. The J call is uncertain, as TRBJ1-5 better fits the DNA end. The germline V gene has CDR1 MDHEN and CDR2 SYDVKM. The CDR3 contains 19 residues.